This T cell receptor beta chain came from a study of T cell responses to AZD1222 COVID-19 vaccine. To note about this clone: Its antigen is unknown.

The length of the CDR3 is 17 residues. CDR1 is LNHDA, CDR2 SQIVND, per germline (reference sequence). V lost 6 bases to trimming and J lost 2 bases; unmatched junction nucleotides: 14. The data were produced by immunoSEQ multiplex PCR, yet TCRdb's version contains in-frame clones alone and is incomplete. Of around 200,000 clones listed, approximately 90% were seen once; the top ten hold more than 25%. Whole-study findings and limits: At baseline, just 5 or 6 AZD1222 recipients tested seropositive. Regions 160-218 and 743-854 held dominance among vaccine-associated CD4 TCRs, which spanned spike.

This clonotype originated in an adult who received the AZD1222 COVID-19 vaccine. The rearrangement links TRBV19 to TRBJ2-3; 7 bases align to TRBD1. The sequencing used peripheral blood, collected 28 days after the second AZD1222 dose. DNA of the CDR3: TGTGCCAGTAGCTTTTGGTCGGGACAGTTGAACACAGATACGCAGTATTTT. Translating it yields CASSFWSGQLNTDTQYF.